The T cell receptor beta chain under discussion was sequenced for a study of Graves' ophthalmopathy and Graves' hyperthyroidism. CDR3 regions of TCR beta were amplified from RNA transcripts. Investigators did first-round RT-PCR with HTBI primers, then second-round multiplex PCR. TCRdb analysed the multiplex PCR reads with MiXCR anew, one entry per CDR3 protein. The sample yields 600,000 to 950,000 distinct CDR3 sequences, around 40% seen once. Findings of the study overall: As the model predicted ophthalmopathy progression, it achieved a sensitivity of 70.59% and a specificity of approximately 72%.

Details on this clonotype: Its specificity is not known.

Those donors who had ophthalmopathy presented with moderate-to-severe activity, a CAS of ≥3, a NOSPECS of ≥4 and a duration under 3 months. Excluded: other autoimmune disease, uncontrolled infection, pregnancy or lactation. Orbital computed tomography, thyroid ultrasound, TRAb, serum thyroxine and clinical symptoms formed the basis of diagnosis. This TCR derives from an adult man with Graves' ophthalmopathy. The source material was peripheral blood.

As DNA, the CDR3 is TGCAGCGCCGCCCGGCAGGATGAGACCCAGTACTTC. Protein sequence: CSAARQDETQYF. The rearrangement links TRBV29-1 to TRBJ2-5; D is undetermined. V was pared by 7 bases and J by 5 bases, with 14 bases between. The CDR3 has 12 residues. CDR1 SQVTM and CDR2 ANQGSEA come from the germline V gene.